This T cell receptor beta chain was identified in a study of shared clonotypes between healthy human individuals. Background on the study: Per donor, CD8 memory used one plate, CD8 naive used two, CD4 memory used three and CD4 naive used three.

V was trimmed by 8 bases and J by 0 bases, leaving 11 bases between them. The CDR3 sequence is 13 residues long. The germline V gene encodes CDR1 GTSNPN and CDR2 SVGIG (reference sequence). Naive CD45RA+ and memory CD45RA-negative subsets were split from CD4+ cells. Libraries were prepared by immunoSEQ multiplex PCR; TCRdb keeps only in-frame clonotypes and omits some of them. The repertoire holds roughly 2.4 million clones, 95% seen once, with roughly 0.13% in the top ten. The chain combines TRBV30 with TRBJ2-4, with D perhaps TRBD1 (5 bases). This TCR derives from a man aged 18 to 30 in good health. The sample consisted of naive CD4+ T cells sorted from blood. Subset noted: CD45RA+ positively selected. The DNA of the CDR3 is TGTGCCAGCTTGACAGTAGCCAAAAACATTCAGTACTTC. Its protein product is CASLTVAKNIQYF.